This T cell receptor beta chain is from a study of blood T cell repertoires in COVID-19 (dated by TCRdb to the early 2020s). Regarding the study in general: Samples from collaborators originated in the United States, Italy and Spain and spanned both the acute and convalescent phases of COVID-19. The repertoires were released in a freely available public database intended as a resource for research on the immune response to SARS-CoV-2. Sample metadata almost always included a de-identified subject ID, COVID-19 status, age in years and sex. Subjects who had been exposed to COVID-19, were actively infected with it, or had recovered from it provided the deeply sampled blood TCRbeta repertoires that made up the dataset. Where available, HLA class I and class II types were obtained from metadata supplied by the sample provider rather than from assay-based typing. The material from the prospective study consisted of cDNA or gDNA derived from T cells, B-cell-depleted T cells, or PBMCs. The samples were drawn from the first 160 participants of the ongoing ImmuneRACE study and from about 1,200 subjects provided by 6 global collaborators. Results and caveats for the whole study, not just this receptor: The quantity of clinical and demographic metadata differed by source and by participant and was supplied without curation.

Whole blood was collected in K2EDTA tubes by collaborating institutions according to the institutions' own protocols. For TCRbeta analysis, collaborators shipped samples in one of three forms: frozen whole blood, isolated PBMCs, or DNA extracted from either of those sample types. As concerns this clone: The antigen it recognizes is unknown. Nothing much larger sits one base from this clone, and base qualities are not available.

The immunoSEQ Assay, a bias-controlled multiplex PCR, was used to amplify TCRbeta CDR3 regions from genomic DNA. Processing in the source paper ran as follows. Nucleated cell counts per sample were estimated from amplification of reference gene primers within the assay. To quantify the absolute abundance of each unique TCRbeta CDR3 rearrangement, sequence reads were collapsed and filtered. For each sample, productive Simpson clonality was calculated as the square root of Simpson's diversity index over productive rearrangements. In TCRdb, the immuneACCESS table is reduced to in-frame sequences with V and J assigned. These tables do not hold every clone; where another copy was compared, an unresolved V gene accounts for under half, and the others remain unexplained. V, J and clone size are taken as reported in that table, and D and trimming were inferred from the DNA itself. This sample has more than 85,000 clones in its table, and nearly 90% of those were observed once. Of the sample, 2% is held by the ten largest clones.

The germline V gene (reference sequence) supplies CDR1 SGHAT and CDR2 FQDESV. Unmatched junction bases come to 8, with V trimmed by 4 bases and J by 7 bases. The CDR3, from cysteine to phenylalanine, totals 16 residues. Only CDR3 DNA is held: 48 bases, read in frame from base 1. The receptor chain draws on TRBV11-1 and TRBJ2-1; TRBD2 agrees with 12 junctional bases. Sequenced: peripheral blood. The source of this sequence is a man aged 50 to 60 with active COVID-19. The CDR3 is CASSSSLAGGPNEQFF. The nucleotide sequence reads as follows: TGTGCCAGCAGCTCTTCACTAGCGGGGGGCCCTAATGAGCAGTTCTTC.